One T cell receptor (beta chain) is described in this entry. These data come from a study of blood T cell repertoires in COVID-19. The germline V gene has CDR1 SGHTA and CDR2 FQGNSA. V lost 0 bases and J 3 bases, leaving 12 bases between the germline ends. The CDR3 length is 15 residues. As originally analysed: Reference gene primers were amplified, and this amplification served to estimate nucleated cell counts. Clones were sequenced by immunoSEQ multiplex PCR, and TCRdb holds only the in-frame ones, with some missing. Clonal size and the V and J genes are those of that table, whereas D and trimming came from the DNA. Of about 120,000 clones detected, over 65% appear once; the ten largest clones hold about 3.8%.

The clonotype was recovered from a man in his fifties or sixties with acute or convalescent COVID-19. This rearrangement joins TRBV7-2 to TRBJ2-7; D unresolved. Sequences were obtained from peripheral blood. CDR3 amino acids: CASSLAISSGYEQYF. CDR3 in DNA: TGTGCCAGCAGCTTAGCAATCAGCTCGGGCTACGAGCAGTACTTC.